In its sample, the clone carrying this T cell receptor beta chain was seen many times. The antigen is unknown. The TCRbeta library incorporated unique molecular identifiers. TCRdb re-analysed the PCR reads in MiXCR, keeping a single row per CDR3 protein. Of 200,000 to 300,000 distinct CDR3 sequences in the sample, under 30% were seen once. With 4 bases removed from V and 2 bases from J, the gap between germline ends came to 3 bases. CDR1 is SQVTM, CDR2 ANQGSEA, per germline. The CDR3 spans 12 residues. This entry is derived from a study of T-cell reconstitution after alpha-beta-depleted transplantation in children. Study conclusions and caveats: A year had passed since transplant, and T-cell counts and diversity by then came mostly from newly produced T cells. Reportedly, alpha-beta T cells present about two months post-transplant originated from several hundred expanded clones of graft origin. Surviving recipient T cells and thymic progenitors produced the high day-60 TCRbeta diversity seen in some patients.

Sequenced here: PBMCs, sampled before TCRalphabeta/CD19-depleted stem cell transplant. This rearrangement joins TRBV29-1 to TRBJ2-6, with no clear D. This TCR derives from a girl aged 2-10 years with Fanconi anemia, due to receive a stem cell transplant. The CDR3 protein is CSVGAGANVLTF. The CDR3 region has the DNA TGCAGCGTTGGGGCTGGGGCCAACGTCCTGACTTTC.